What follows is one T cell receptor (beta chain) and its context. Its recognized antigen is unknown. Qualities for individual bases were not recorded, and no much larger clone is one base off. The immunoSEQ Assay, a bias-controlled multiplex PCR, was used to amplify TCRbeta CDR3 regions from genomic DNA. The original pipeline was this. The number of nucleated cells in each sample was estimated from the amplification of reference gene primers within the assay. Sequence reads were collapsed and filtered to measure the absolute abundance of every unique TCRbeta CDR3 rearrangement. For each sample, productive Simpson clonality was calculated by taking the square root of Simpson's diversity index across productive rearrangements. Imported from immuneACCESS, the table was reduced by TCRdb to in-frame sequences with V and J called. These copies leave out some clones; in studies compared against another copy, an unresolved V gene accounts for under half, and the cause of the remainder is not known. V and J calls and clone size come straight from that table; D and trimming were deduced from the DNA. In this sample the table shows approximately 230,000 clones, about 80% of which occur a single time. In total, the top ten clones hold around 8.9% of the sample.

Collaborating institutions collected whole blood in K2EDTA tubes following their own protocols. For TCRbeta analysis, collaborators shipped samples as frozen whole blood, isolated PBMCs, or DNA extracted from either of those sample types. This entry belongs to a study of blood T cell repertoires in COVID-19 (dated by TCRdb to 2019 to 2021). Regarding the study in general: The collaborator samples originated in the United States, Italy and Spain and spanned the acute and convalescent phases of COVID-19. The prospective study material was composed of cDNA or gDNA derived from T cells, B-cell-depleted T cells, or PBMCs. The dataset comprised deeply sampled blood TCRbeta repertoires from subjects exposed to, actively infected with, or recovered from COVID-19. The repertoires were released in a freely available public database intended as a resource for research on the immune response to SARS-CoV-2. Samples came from the ongoing ImmuneRACE study (first 160 participants) plus 1,254 subjects from 6 global collaborators. A de-identified subject ID, COVID-19 status, age in years and sex were almost always included in the sample metadata. Where HLA class I and class II types were available, the types were taken from metadata supplied by the sample provider, not from assay-based typing.

The research as a whole found: Clinical and demographic metadata were provided uncurated, with the amount varying by source and participant.

The receptor was derived from an older man with acute or convalescent COVID-19. The sequencing sample was made of peripheral blood.

The DNA sequence is TGTGCCAGCACGGGGGCAGGGGGTTATGGCTACACCTTC. This encodes CASTGAGGYGYTF. The chain is made from TRBV2 and TRBJ1-2; 7 bases in between match TRBD1. There are 13 amino acids in the CDR3, from cysteine to phenylalanine inclusive. Left in the record is the CDR3 DNA by itself, 39 bases read in frame from the first base. Clipping removes 7 bases from V and 5 bases from J, with 7 as the unmatched junction base count. Based on the germline V gene, the CDR1 and CDR2 sequences are SNHLY and FYNNEI.